The sequence of this T cell receptor beta chain was determined in a study of T cells in Graves' hyperthyroidism and ophthalmopathy. Study-level findings and limits: Median prediction lead before ophthalmopathy onset was 5 to 7 months with the model.

The V and J ends lost 6 bases and 3 bases respectively, with 15 bases between them. There are 14 residues in the CDR3. CDR1 SEHNR and CDR2 FQNEAQ come from the germline V gene (reference sequence). Each patient was aged 18 to 65 and had newly diagnosed hyperthyroidism of under 2 months' duration. Clinicians diagnosed patients from clinical symptoms, serum thyroxine and TRAb, thyroid ultrasound and orbital computed tomography. It was RNA transcripts that yielded the amplified TCR beta CDR3 regions. An initial round of RT-PCR targeting the TCR CDR3 relied on the HTBI primer set. Via MiXCR, TCRdb re-called the multiplex PCR reads, giving one row per CDR3 protein. Here the sample spans roughly 400,000 distinct CDR3 sequences, approximately 25% being singletons. Notes on this clonotype: The antigen is not known.

The chain is built from TRBV7-9 and TRBJ2-7; D is possibly TRBD2 (5 bases). This clonotype was sampled from a man aged 50-60 years with Graves' hyperthyroidism. Sequencing was done on a sample of blood. The CDR3 sequence: CASRPSVGSYEQYF. For the CDR3, the DNA is TGTGCCAGCAGACCGTCTGTGGGGAGCTACGAGCAGTACTTC.